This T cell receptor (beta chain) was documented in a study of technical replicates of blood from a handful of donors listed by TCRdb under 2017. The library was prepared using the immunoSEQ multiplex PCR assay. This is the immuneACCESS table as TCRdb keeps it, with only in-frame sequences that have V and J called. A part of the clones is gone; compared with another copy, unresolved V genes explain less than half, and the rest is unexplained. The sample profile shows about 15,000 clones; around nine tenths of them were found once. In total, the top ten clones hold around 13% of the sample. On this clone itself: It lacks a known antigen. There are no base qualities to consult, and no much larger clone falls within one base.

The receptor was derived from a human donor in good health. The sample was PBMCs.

The nucleotides are TGTGCCAGCAGTTACTCTCCAGGCGCTGAAGCTTTCTTT. It translates to CASSYSPGAEAFF. The chain is encoded by TRBV6-5 joined to TRBJ1-1, with no reliable assignment of the D segment. The germline V gene provides CDR1 MNHEY and CDR2 SVGAGI. Trimming at the junction amounts to 0 bases on V and 6 bases on J, and the germline ends lie 8 bases apart. Measured from the cysteine to the phenylalanine, the CDR3 is 13 residues long. Just the 39-base CDR3 DNA is kept, in frame starting at base 1.